The entry that follows covers one T cell receptor (beta chain) sequence. The antigen remains undetermined. Sequencing was performed with immunoSEQ multiplex PCR; in TCRdb, only in-frame clones are kept and a portion is missing. This table has hundreds of thousands of clones, roughly 90% appearing once. Treatment indicated: around 19 received Ad26.COV2.S at low or high dose, single or two shots; 5 received placebo; per-sample allocation not given. The samples were gathered on day 63 after the first injection of vaccine or placebo. CDR3 length: 15 residues. V was clipped by 0 bases and J by 4 bases; unmatched bases: 3. The germline gives CDR1 SGHRS, CDR2 YFSETQ. This entry comes from a study of Ad26.COV2.S vaccination and SARS-CoV-2 variants. Across the whole study: In the study, Ad26.COV2.S was injected intramuscularly once, or twice 56 days apart. Findings and caveats of the study: Vaccinees reportedly had broad spike-specific CD8+ and CD4+ T cell responses. Across vaccine and placebo recipients, the breadth of non-spike TCRs was similar.

This chain uses TRBV5-1 with TRBJ1-4, with 7 nucleotides matching TRBD1. This clonotype was obtained from a person aged 18-60 years who received the Ad26.COV2.S COVID-19 vaccine or a placebo. The material was peripheral blood, obtained in a trial of Ad26.COV2.S vaccine versus placebo. The CDR3, as DNA: TGCGCCAGCAGCTTGGTAGGGACAGATAATGAAAAACTGTTTTTT. It translates to CASSLVGTDNEKLFF.